This T cell receptor (beta chain) emerged from a study of metastatic and nonmetastatic thyroid tumors. TCRdb re-called clones from the PCR reads using MiXCR. The sample records about 22,000 clones, less than 40% being singletons. No treatment of any kind had been given to any patient before thyroid surgery. CDR1 is MGHRA, CDR2 YSYEKL, per germline. The length of the CDR3 is 14 residues. The ends were cut back, 0 bases at V and 6 bases at J, with 11 bases in the middle. The sequence was collected from a male donor with papillary thyroid cancer or a benign thyroid nodule (not recorded which). Some clones in this sample may be carry-over from other donors' samples. The sequenced material came from blood. The rearrangement links TRBV4-1 to TRBJ1-2; D gene uncertain. The CDR3 DNA reads TGCGCCAGCAGCCAAGACCACACGACCCATGGCTACACCTTC. It is translated as CASSQDHTTHGYTF.